This TCR beta chain was documented in a study of T-cell memory formation after mild COVID-19. Study at large: The study found TCR clusters largely donor specific.

This CDR3 has 17 amino acids. This clonotype was counted many times. TCRdb called the 5' RACE reads again in MiXCR, with one record for every CDR3 protein. This repertoire shows around 47,000 distinct CDR3 sequences, roughly 9.8% found once; its top ten account for 10% to 15%. Sequenced input: PBMCs or a T cell subset sorted from them (not recorded which). The sequence came from an adult woman who had mild COVID-19 (a few samples of this study predate the infection). Cell type and time point are not known. This chain joins TRBV21-1 and TRBJ2-5; the table's D call TRBD1 went unverified against the DNA. TRBV21-1 is an annotated pseudogene. CDR3 in DNA: TGTGCCAGCAGCGTCCCCCAGCAGGGGGCGGAACAAGAGACCCAGTACTTC. Translation gives CASSVPQQGAEQETQYF.